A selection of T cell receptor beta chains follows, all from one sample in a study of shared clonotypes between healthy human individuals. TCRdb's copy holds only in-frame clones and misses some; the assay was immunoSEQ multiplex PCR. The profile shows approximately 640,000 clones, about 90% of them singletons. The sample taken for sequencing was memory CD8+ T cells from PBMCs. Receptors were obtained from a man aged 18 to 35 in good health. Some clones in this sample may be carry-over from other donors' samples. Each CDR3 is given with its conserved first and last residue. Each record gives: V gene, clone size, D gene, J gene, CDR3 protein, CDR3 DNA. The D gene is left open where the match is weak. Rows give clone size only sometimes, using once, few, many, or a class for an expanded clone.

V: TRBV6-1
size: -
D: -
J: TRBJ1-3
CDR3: CASSEAQGLSGNTIYF
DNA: TGTGCCAGCAGTGAAGCCCAGGGGCTTTCTGGAAACACCATATATTTT

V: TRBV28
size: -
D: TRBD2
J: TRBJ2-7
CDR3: CASSFGGFDYEQYF
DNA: TGTGCCAGCAGTTTCGGGGGGTTCGATTACGAGCAGTACTTC

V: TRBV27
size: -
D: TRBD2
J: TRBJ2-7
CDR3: CASTVIGTSGPGEQYF
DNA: TGTGCCAGCACTGTAATCGGGACTAGCGGACCCGGGGAGCAGTACTTC

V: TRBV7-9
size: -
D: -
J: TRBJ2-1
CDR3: CASSRTVINEQFF
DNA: TGTGCCAGCAGCCGGACAGTAATCAATGAGCAGTTCTTC

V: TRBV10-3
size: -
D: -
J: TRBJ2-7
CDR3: CAISDELASPYEQYF
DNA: TGTGCCATCAGTGACGAGCTAGCTTCACCCTACGAGCAGTACTTC

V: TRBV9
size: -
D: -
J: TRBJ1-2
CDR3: CASSAGGEGGTYGYTF
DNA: TGTGCCAGCAGCGCCGGTGGTGAGGGGGGCACCTATGGCTACACCTTC

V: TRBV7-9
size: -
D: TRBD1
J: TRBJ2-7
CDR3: CASSPPDRGTYEQYF
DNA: TGTGCCAGCAGCCCACCGGACAGGGGAACCTACGAGCAGTACTTC

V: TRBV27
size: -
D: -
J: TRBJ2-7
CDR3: CASSFWTDLPRGEQYF
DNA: TGTGCCAGCAGTTTCTGGACGGACCTCCCTAGGGGCGAGCAGTACTTC

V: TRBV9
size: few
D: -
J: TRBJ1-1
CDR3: CASSVVGREYMNTEAFF
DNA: TGTGCCAGCAGCGTAGTGGGCAGGGAGTACATGAACACTGAAGCTTTCTTT

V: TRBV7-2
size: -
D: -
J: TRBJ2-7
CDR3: CASSPHVTRTYEQYF
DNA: TGTGCCAGCAGCCCCCACGTCACCAGAACCTACGAGCAGTACTTC

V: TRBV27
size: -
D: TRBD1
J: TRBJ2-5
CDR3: CASRGQSQETQYF
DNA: TGTGCCAGCAGGGGACAGAGTCAAGAGACCCAGTACTTC

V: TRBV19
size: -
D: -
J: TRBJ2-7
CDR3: CASSIDLVRAPYEQYF
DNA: TGTGCCAGTAGTATAGATCTGGTCAGGGCTCCCTACGAGCAGTACTTC

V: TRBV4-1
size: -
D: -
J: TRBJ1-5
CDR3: CASSHGLYQPQHF
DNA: TGCGCCAGCAGTCACGGCCTCTATCAGCCCCAGCATTTT

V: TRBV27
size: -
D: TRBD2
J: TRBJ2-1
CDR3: CASSLRVAGGLNEQFF
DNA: TGTGCCAGCAGTTTACGGGTAGCGGGAGGCTTAAATGAGCAGTTCTTC

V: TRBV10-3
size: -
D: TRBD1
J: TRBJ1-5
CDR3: CAISATLTGQDQPQHF
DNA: TGTGCCATCAGTGCCACCTTGACAGGGCAGGATCAGCCCCAGCATTTT

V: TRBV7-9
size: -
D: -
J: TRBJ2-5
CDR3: CASSLGGALATQYF
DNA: TGTGCCAGCAGCTTAGGGGGGGCCCTCGCGACCCAGTACTTC

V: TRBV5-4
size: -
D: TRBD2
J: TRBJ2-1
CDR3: CASSSGTSPYNEQFF
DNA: TGTGCCAGCAGCTCCGGGACTAGTCCATACAATGAGCAGTTCTTC

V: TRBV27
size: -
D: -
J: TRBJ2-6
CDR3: CASSSPRTGSAGANVLTF
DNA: TGTGCCAGCAGTTCCCCACGGACGGGATCAGCTGGGGCCAACGTCCTGACTTTC

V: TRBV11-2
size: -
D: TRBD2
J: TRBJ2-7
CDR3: CASSLASTSGRAFYEQYF
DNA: TGTGCCAGCAGCTTAGCATCGACTAGCGGGAGGGCCTTCTACGAGCAGTACTTC

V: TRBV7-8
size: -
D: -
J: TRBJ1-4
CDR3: CASRLRTNEKLFF
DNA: TGTGCCAGCAGGCTCAGAACTAATGAAAAACTGTTTTTT

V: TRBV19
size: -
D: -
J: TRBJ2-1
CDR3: CASTDGGLGYNEQFF
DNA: TGTGCCAGTACCGATGGAGGTTTGGGGTACAATGAGCAGTTCTTC

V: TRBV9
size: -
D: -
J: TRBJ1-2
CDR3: CASSLGAGTGNGYTF
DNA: TGTGCCAGCAGCCTCGGAGCGGGGACGGGAAATGGCTACACCTTC